This TCR beta chain appears in the sequencing data of a study of response to subunit inactivated influenza vaccine (dated by TCRdb to 2017 to 2018). As for the study more broadly: The study used deep quantitative T cell receptor repertoire profiling to track responses to a trivalent subunit inactivated influenza vaccine.

Overall study results and their limits: It was suggested by the authors that each seasonal influenza vaccination may recruit only a limited number of new T cells.

The library came from RT-PCR. The sequencer was an Illumina HiSeq 2500. TCRdb handled the public reads itself, with Q25 trimming in fastp and clone calling in MiXCR, and kept productive beta chains. Rows matching on CDR3 protein sequence are summarized as one entry with the most common DNA and genes. This sample holds about 480,000 distinct CDR3 sequences; over 25% were observed only once. The top ten hold under 2.5% of the sample. This clonotype was counted between two and nine times. Its target antigen remains unknown. There are no base qualities to consult, and no much larger clone falls within one base. The sample consisted of CD4+ T cells sorted from PBMCs, taken more than 4 days after vaccination. The source is a man aged 50-59 years who received an inactivated influenza vaccine. Donor details come from another sample of the same person, matched by shared clones.

The CDR3 in this case is CASSQTMGPNTGELFF. In nucleotides, the sequence is TGTGCCAGCAGCCAGACGATGGGACCGAACACCGGGGAGCTGTTTTTT. The sequence links TRBV7-8 to TRBJ2-2; the D region may be TRBD1 or TRBD2, each matching 5 bases equally. V and J lose 5 bases and 0 bases, and a span of 13 bases separates them. CDR1 SGHVS and CDR2 FQNEAQ are derived from the germline V gene. The CDR3 holds 16 amino acids from the cysteine to the phenylalanine. The only DNA kept is the CDR3, 48 bases in frame from the first base.